A single TCR beta chain is shown here with its context. This sample is part of a study of beta chain features in type 1 diabetes. Every bit of the isolated RNA underwent reverse transcription, so sequencing read expressed TCRB transcripts. Sequencing used immunoSEQ multiplex PCR; TCRdb keeps in-frame clones, though not all of them. The sample has hundreds of thousands of clones, roughly 30% seen once. The CDR3 runs 14 residues. V shed 7 bases and J shed 4 bases, with 14 bases lying between them. Germline CDR1 and CDR2: SGDLS and YYNGEE. Source material: naive CD4+ T cells from blood. The chain has TRBV9 and TRBJ2-2, with D perhaps TRBD1 or TRBD2 (5 bases each). The TCR was taken from a man aged 18 to 30 in good health. For the CDR3, the DNA is TGTGCCAGCTCCACGGGGCTTTCCACCGGGGAGCTGTTTTTT. The encoded protein is CASSTGLSTGELFF.